Listed below are T cell receptor beta chains from one sample, sequenced in a study of brain T cells in children with intractable seizures. Clones were sequenced by immunoSEQ multiplex PCR, and TCRdb holds only the in-frame ones, with some missing. The table lists around 80,000 clones, around nine tenths of them singletons. Source: peripheral blood, taken at surgery. These TCRs come from a girl aged 2-10 years with Rasmussen encephalitis and intractable seizures. Each CDR3 is given with its conserved first and last residue. The order of the fields is CDR3 DNA, CDR3 protein, D gene, CDR3 length, J gene, clone size, V gene. D genes are given only for firm matches. The size of a clone is reported for some rows only, either as once, few or many, or as a class for expanded clones.

DNA: TGTGCCAGCAGCCGAGACCCGGGACAACGGAACACTGAAGCTTTCTTT
CDR3: CASSRDPGQRNTEAFF
D: .
length: 16
J: TRBJ1-1
size: .
V: TRBV3-1/TRBV3-2

DNA: TGTGCCACCAGTCCCAGGAAACTGTTTTTT
CDR3: CATSPRKLFF
D: .
length: 10
J: TRBJ1-4
size: .
V: TRBV24-1

DNA: TGTGCCATCGAGGAGGGACAGCTAAGCTATGGCTACACCTTC
CDR3: CAIEEGQLSYGYTF
D: TRBD1
length: 14
J: TRBJ1-2
size: .
V: TRBV28

DNA: TGTGCCAGCAGTCAGGGGAGGGCGGCTGAGGAGACCCAGTACTTC
CDR3: CASSQGRAAEETQYF
D: .
length: 15
J: TRBJ2-5
size: .
V: TRBV7-9

DNA: TGTGCCAGCAGCTCAGACCCGTGGACGACAAATCAGCCCCAGCATTTT
CDR3: CASSSDPWTTNQPQHF
D: .
length: 16
J: TRBJ1-5
size: .
V: TRBV7-8

DNA: TGTGCCAGCAAAGGGGATGGTGCCACCGGGGAGCTGTTTTTT
CDR3: CASKGDGATGELFF
D: .
length: 14
J: TRBJ2-2
size: .
V: TRBV7-3

DNA: TGTGCCAGCAGCCTAAGACAGGCTGGCTATGGCTACACCTTC
CDR3: CASSLRQAGYGYTF
D: .
length: 14
J: TRBJ1-2
size: .
V: TRBV5-6

DNA: TGTGCCAGCAGCTTATCAGGGAAGGGGTACGAGCAGTACTTC
CDR3: CASSLSGKGYEQYF
D: .
length: 14
J: TRBJ2-7
size: once
V: TRBV11-3

DNA: TGTGCCAGCAGTGCTAGTCTAGCGGGAGGGCCCGGCACCGGGGAGCTGTTTTTT
CDR3: CASSASLAGGPGTGELFF
D: TRBD2
length: 18
J: TRBJ2-2
size: .
V: TRBV6-1

DNA: TGTGCCAGCAGCTTAGGGGGTTATGGGGAGACCCAGTACTTC
CDR3: CASSLGGYGETQYF
D: .
length: 14
J: TRBJ2-5
size: .
V: TRBV7-3